This TCR beta chain is drawn from a study of blood T cell repertoires in COVID-19. Turning to the study itself: Samples of COVID-19 (acute and convalescent) were obtained from the United States, Italy and Spain.

Using immunoSEQ multiplex PCR, the repertoire was profiled, and TCRdb retains in-frame clones only, with some absent. Among about 76,000 clones listed, 65% to 85% were seen once. This clone has more than one count but fewer than ten. The CDR3 has 19 amino acids. V was clipped by 0 bases and J by 2 bases; unmatched bases: 10. Germline CDR1 LGHNA, CDR2 YSLEER. The clonotype originates from a woman aged 60-75 years with acute or convalescent COVID-19. What was sequenced was peripheral blood. This sequence joins TRBV4-3 and TRBJ2-3; 11 bases map to TRBD2. The CDR3 DNA reads TGCGCCAGCAGCCAAGAGGCGTCTAGCGGGGGGAGTATCACAGATACGCAGTATTTT. The encoded protein is CASSQEASSGGSITDTQYF.